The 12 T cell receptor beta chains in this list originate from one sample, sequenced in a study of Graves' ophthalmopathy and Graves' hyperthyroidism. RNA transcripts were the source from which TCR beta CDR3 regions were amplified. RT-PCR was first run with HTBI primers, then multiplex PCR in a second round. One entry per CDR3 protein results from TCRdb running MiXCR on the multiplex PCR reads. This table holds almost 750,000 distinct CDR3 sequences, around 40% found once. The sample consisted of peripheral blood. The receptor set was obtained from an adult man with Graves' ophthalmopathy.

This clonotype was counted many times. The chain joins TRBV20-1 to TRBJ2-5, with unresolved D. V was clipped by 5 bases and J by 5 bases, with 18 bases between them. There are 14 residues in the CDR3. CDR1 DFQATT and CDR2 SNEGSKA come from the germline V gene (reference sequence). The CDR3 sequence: CSAPHSAARETQYF. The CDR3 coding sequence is TGCAGTGCTCCCCACTCCGCGGCAAGGGAGACCCAGTACTTC.

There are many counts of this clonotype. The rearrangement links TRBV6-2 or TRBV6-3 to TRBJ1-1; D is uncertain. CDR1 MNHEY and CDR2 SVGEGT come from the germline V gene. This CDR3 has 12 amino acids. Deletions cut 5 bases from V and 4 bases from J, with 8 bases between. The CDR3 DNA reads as TGTGCCAGCAGTCGCCTCACCACTGAAGCTTTCTTT. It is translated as CASSRLTTEAFF.

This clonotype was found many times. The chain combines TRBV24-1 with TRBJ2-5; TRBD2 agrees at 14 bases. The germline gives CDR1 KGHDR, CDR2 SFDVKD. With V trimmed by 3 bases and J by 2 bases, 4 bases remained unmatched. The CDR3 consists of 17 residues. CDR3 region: CATSDPGTSGGQETQYF. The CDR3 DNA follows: TGTGCCACCAGTGATCCTGGGACTAGCGGGGGTCAAGAGACCCAGTACTTC.

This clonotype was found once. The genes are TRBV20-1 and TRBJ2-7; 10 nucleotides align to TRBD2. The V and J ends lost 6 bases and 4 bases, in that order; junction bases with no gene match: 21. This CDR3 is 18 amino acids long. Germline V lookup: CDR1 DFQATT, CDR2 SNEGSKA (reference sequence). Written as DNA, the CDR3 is TGCAGTGCCCCCAGAGGCCCCAGGGCTAGCGGGGGTGGGTACGAGCAGTACTTC. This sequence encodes CSAPRGPRASGGGYEQYF.

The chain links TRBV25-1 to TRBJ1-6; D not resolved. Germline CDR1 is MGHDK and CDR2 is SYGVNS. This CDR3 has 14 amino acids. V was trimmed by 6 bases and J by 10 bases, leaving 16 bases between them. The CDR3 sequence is CASRGDAGGSPLHF. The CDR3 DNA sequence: TGTGCCAGCAGGGGAGATGCAGGAGGGTCACCCCTCCACTTT.

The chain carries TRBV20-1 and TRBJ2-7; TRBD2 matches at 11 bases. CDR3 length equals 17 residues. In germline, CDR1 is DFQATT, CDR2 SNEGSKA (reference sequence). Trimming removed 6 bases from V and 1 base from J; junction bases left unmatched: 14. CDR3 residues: CSARVGRRLAGSYEQYF. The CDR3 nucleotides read TGCAGTGCCCGAGTAGGACGAAGACTAGCGGGGTCCTACGAGCAGTACTTC.

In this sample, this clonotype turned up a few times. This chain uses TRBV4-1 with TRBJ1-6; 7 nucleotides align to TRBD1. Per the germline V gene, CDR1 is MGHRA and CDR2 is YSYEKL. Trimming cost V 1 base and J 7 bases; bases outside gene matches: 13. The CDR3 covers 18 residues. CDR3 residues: CASSQAPGTAAGNSPLHF. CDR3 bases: TGCGCCAGCAGCCAAGCCCCCGGGACAGCGGCGGGAAATTCACCCCTCCACTTT.

The CDR3 region is CATSDRGITGELFF. The CDR3 DNA reads TGTGCCACCAGCGATCGGGGGATTACCGGGGAGCTGTTTTTT. The chain has TRBV19 and TRBJ2-2, with D maybe TRBD2 (6 bases). V lost 10 bases, J lost 5 bases, and 17 bases lay in between. Germline lookup yields CDR1 LNHDA and CDR2 SQIVND (reference sequence). CDR3 length: 14 residues.

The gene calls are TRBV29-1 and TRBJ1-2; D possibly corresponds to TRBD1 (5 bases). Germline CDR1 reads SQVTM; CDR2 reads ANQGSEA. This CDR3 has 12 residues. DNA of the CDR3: TGCAGACCATATGGGACCGACTATGGCTACACCTTC. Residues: CRPYGTDYGYTF.

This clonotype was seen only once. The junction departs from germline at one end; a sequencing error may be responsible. The CDR3 sequence: CAISESPYEQRF. The CDR3 DNA reads as TGTGCCATCAGTGAGTCACCCTACGAGCAGCGCTTC. This chain joins TRBV10-3 and TRBJ2-7; no reliable D call. The CDR3 contains 12 residues. CDR1 and CDR2 (germline): ENHRY, SYGVKD.

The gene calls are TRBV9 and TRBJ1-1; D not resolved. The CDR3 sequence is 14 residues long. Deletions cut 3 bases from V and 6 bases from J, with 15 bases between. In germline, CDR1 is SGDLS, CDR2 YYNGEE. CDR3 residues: CASSAYSQSAEAFF. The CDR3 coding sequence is TGTGCCAGCAGCGCATATTCTCAGAGCGCTGAAGCTTTCTTT.

The CDR3 DNA follows: TGTGCCAGCACCCCCGACGGGACGGTAGCCTACGAGCAGTACTTC. Amino acid sequence: CASTPDGTVAYEQYF. V usage is TRBV6-4 and J usage is TRBJ2-7; perhaps D is TRBD1 or TRBD2 (5 bases each). Trimming removed 7 bases at V and 2 bases at J, with 18 bases between. CDR3 length equals 15 residues. Germline V gene lookup returns CDR1 MRHNA and CDR2 SNTAGT.